The sequence of this T cell receptor beta chain was determined in a study of blood T cells in healthy people across ages. Study-level background: T cells yielded about one barcoded beta molecule per two cells through template switching. Study outcomes and limitations: Across the age range, TCR beta diversity per million T cells fell in a roughly linear way.

No fewer than 6 million PBMCs went into each sample. A second 7 to 11 cycle PCR used barcoded and J-beta primers. Unique molecular identifiers of 12 random nucleotides labeled each cDNA. A single record per CDR3 protein comes from TCRdb applying MiXCR to the 5' RACE reads. The top ten hold less than 25% of the sample, which has some 690,000 distinct CDR3 sequences, approximately 22% seen once. This clonotype has just a few counts. As yet, its antigen is unknown. The clonotype originates from a man aged 70 or older in good health. The sequencing sample was made of blood.

The CDR3 is CASSRPGTGGGYTF. Here the CDR3 DNA reads TGTGCCAGCAGCCGACCGGGGACAGGGGGCGGCTACACCTTC. V is TRBV28 and J is TRBJ1-2, with 12 positions matching TRBD1. The germline gives CDR1 MDHEN, CDR2 SYDVKM. V lost 6 bases and J lost 8; bases outside the gene matches: 7. This CDR3 region has 14 residues.